Listed below are T cell receptor beta chains from one sample, sequenced in a study of a mutant IDH1 vaccine in newly diagnosed glioma. Antigens for these TCRs are unknown. TCRdb's copy holds only in-frame clones and misses some; the assay was immunoSEQ multiplex PCR. The sample consists of around 45,000 clones, 70% to 90% of them appearing once. The sample here was PBMCs, taken from a glioma patient whose treatment included an IDH1 peptide vaccine. The receptor set was obtained from a woman in her 40s with glioma. Each CDR3 is given with its conserved first and last residue. Each record gives: V gene, D gene, J gene, clone size, CDR3 protein, CDR3 DNA. D genes are given only for firm matches. Expanded clones are given a class, and other clones once, few, many or no size at all.

TRBV7-9	TRBD1	TRBJ1-2	.	CASSFTGGTGGYTF	TGTGCCAGCAGCTTTACAGGGGGCACAGGTGGCTACACCTTC
TRBV5-4	TRBD2	TRBJ2-7	.	CASSLGGPGGRVREQYF	TGTGCCAGCAGCTTGGGAGGTCCTGGCGGGAGGGTGCGCGAGCAGTACTTC
TRBV27	.	TRBJ2-2	.	CASSLLGSGELFF	TGTGCCAGCAGTCTACTTGGATCCGGGGAGCTGTTTTTT
TRBV18	.	TRBJ1-1	.	CASSPPLNTEAFF	TGTGCCAGCTCACCACCTCTTAACACTGAAGCTTTCTTT
TRBV4-2	.	TRBJ1-3	.	CASSQAGGNENTIYF	TGTGCCAGCAGCCAAGCGGGGGGGAACGAAAACACCATATATTTT
TRBV5-6	.	TRBJ1-6	.	CASSFTGWNSPLHF	TGTGCCAGCAGCTTCACAGGGTGGAATTCACCCCTCCACTTT
TRBV6-6	.	TRBJ1-5	.	CASSYGQSSNQPQHF	TGTGCCAGCAGTTACGGGCAATCGAGCAATCAGCCCCAGCATTTT
TRBV10-3	.	TRBJ1-2	.	CAIGEGGYTF	TGTGCCATCGGGGAGGGTGGCTACACCTTC
TRBV29-1	TRBD1	TRBJ1-2	.	CSALQGDYGYTF	TGCAGCGCTCTACAGGGGGACTATGGCTACACCTTC
TRBV29-1	.	TRBJ1-1	.	CSVKQGLSTEAFF	TGCAGCGTTAAGCAGGGACTTAGCACTGAAGCTTTCTTT
TRBV5-4	TRBD1	TRBJ1-1	.	CATEQGVNTEAFF	TGTGCAACTGAACAGGGGGTGAACACTGAAGCTTTCTTT
TRBV27	.	TRBJ2-3	.	CASSFLPPDTQYF	TGTGCCAGCAGTTTCCTACCACCAGATACGCAGTATTTT
TRBV5-8	.	TRBJ1-1	once	CASSPWAGGVSEAFF	TGTGCCAGCAGCCCATGGGCGGGGGGGGTATCTGAAGCTTTCTTT
TRBV18	.	TRBJ1-1	few	CASSFGNTEAFF	TGTGCCAGCTCATTTGGGAACACTGAAGCTTTCTTT
TRBV7-9	.	TRBJ1-2	.	CASSQMAVGGYTF	TGTGCCAGCAGCCAGATGGCAGTTGGTGGCTACACCTTC
TRBV29-1	.	TRBJ2-7	.	CSVGEGNYEQYF	TGCAGCGTTGGTGAAGGGAATTACGAGCAGTACTTC
TRBV11-2	TRBD2	TRBJ2-1	.	CASSLGLAVPYNEQFF	TGTGCCAGCAGCTTAGGTCTAGCGGTCCCCTACAATGAGCAGTTCTTC
TRBV11-2	TRBD2	TRBJ2-7	.	CASSLVSGTHEQYF	TGTGCCAGCAGCTTAGTTAGCGGGACGCACGAGCAGTACTTC
TRBV19	TRBD2	TRBJ2-5	.	CASSATSGRRDRETQYF	TGTGCCAGTAGTGCAACTAGCGGCCGCCGAGATAGGGAGACCCAGTACTTC
TRBV5-6	.	TRBJ2-7	.	CASSLVGAGYEQYF	TGTGCCAGCAGCTTGGTGGGGGCAGGATACGAGCAGTACTTC
TRBV29-1	TRBD1	TRBJ2-1	.	CSVGQGYYNEQFF	TGCAGCGTTGGACAGGGCTACTACAATGAGCAGTTCTTC
TRBV5-4	TRBD1	TRBJ2-5	.	CASSLEGQGAGETQYF	TGTGCCAGCAGCTTGGAAGGACAGGGGGCGGGGGAGACCCAGTACTTC
TRBV5-1	TRBD1	TRBJ1-1	.	CASSLTGAIRGRNTEAFF	TGCGCCAGCAGCTTGACGGGGGCGATTAGGGGGCGGAACACTGAAGCTTTCTTT
TRBV6-1	.	TRBJ2-7	.	CASSEVGFGYEQYF	TGTGCCAGCAGTGAAGTGGGTTTCGGCTACGAGCAGTACTTC
TRBV5-1	.	TRBJ2-3	.	CASRPQLSTDTQYF	TGCGCCAGCAGACCACAGCTAAGCACAGATACGCAGTATTTT
TRBV4-1	.	TRBJ1-1	.	CASSQGFWGNAFF	TGCGCCAGCAGCCAAGGCTTTTGGGGAAATGCTTTCTTT
TRBV7-2	.	TRBJ1-3	.	CASSSRVHSGNTIYF	TGTGCCAGCAGCTCAAGGGTTCACTCTGGAAACACCATATATTTT
TRBV5-1	TRBD1	TRBJ2-6	.	CASSFPPGTAQGANVLTF	TGCGCCAGCAGCTTCCCCCCCGGGACAGCTCAAGGGGCCAACGTCCTGACTTTC
TRBV29-1	.	TRBJ1-2	.	CSVTENYGYTF	TGCAGCGTTACAGAAAACTATGGCTACACCTTC
TRBV5-5	TRBD1	TRBJ2-7	.	CASSLAPSGTADEQYF	TGTGCCAGCAGCTTGGCCCCATCCGGGACAGCCGACGAGCAGTACTTC
TRBV2	TRBD1	TRBJ2-2	.	CASRGQVRRGGELFF	TGTGCCAGCAGGGGACAGGTCCGAAGAGGCGGGGAGCTGTTTTTT
TRBV7-2	.	TRBJ2-3	.	CASSFGGSADTQYF	TGTGCCAGCAGCTTCGGAGGTTCTGCAGATACGCAGTATTTT
TRBV7-6	.	TRBJ2-5	.	CASNEGGKHQETQYF	TGTGCCTCCAACGAGGGAGGTAAGCACCAAGAGACCCAGTACTTC
TRBV18	TRBD1	TRBJ1-5	.	CASSPDREQPQHF	TGTGCCAGCTCACCAGACAGGGAACAGCCCCAGCATTTT
TRBV19	.	TRBJ1-2	.	CASSISSTVNYGYTF	TGTGCCAGTAGTATTTCGTCTACAGTGAACTATGGCTACACCTTC
TRBV5-8	.	TRBJ1-5	.	CASFGAFSASNQPQHF	TGTGCCAGCTTTGGGGCATTCAGTGCGTCCAATCAGCCCCAGCATTTT
TRBV9	TRBD2	TRBJ2-5	.	CASSPGLAYGGTQYF	TGTGCCAGCAGCCCAGGACTAGCGTACGGTGGGACCCAGTACTTC
TRBV18	.	TRBJ1-2	.	CASSPSTGRNYGYTF	TGTGCCAGCTCACCTTCGACGGGACGAAACTATGGCTACACCTTC